This T cell receptor beta chain emerged from a study of T cell responses to AZD1222 COVID-19 vaccine. Across the study: Analysis merged second doses at about 4 or about 12 weeks.

Profiling relied on immunoSEQ multiplex PCR, and the TCRdb table lists in-frame clones only, not all of them. The sample yields 80,000 or so clones, 70% to 90% seen once. On this clone itself: Its target is not known.

Study-wide findings and caveats: Close to half of spike-specific TCRs reportedly recognize unmutated variant regions.

The V gene end was trimmed by 6 bases and the J gene end by 7 bases; junction bases not matched to a gene: 11. The length of the CDR3 is 14 residues. The germline V gene encodes CDR1 LNHDA and CDR2 SQIVND (reference sequence). V is TRBV19 and J is TRBJ1-2; the match to TRBD1 covers 7 bases. The sequence came from an adult in good health. The starting material was peripheral blood, obtained on day 0 of AZD1222 vaccination. The CDR3 loop reads CASRTGDRPGGYTF. DNA for the CDR3: TGTGCCAGTAGAACAGGGGATCGTCCGGGTGGCTACACCTTC.